This is a list of T cell receptor beta chains from one sample in a study of T-cell memory formation after mild COVID-19. From the 5' RACE reads, TCRdb called clonotypes with MiXCR, one entry per CDR3 protein. The profile shows approximately 500,000 distinct CDR3 sequences, roughly 25% of them singletons. The source material was PBMCs or a T cell subset sorted from them (not recorded which). The receptors come from an adult woman who had mild COVID-19 (a few samples of this study predate the infection). Cell type and time point are not known. Each CDR3 is given with its conserved first and last residue. D genes are given only for firm matches. Clone size is shown for a subset of rows, as once, few, many or a class of expanded clone.

d_gene	abundance	v_gene	j_gene	CDR3nt	CDR3aa
NA	NA	TRBV11-3	TRBJ1-1	TGTGCCAGCAGCTTTAGACCTAGGAGCACTGAAGCTTTCTTT	CASSFRPRSTEAFF
NA	few	TRBV7-2	TRBJ2-2	TGTGCCAGCAGCCCTCGACGGAACACCGGGGAGCTGTTTTTT	CASSPRRNTGELFF
TRBD1	few	TRBV9	TRBJ2-7	TGTGCCAGCAGCGGACAGGGAGACCCGTCCTACGAGCAGTACTTC	CASSGQGDPSYEQYF
NA	once	TRBV10-3	TRBJ1-6	TGTGCCATCAAGAACCCAGGGAGCTCCTATAATTCACCCCTCCACTTT	CAIKNPGSSYNSPLHF
NA	few	TRBV29-1	TRBJ1-1	TGCAGCGTGGACGCAGAAGCTTTCTTT	CSVDAEAFF
TRBD1	NA	TRBV29-1	TRBJ2-7	TGCAGCGTTGAGGTCACAGGGGGCTTTTACGAGCAGTACTTC	CSVEVTGGFYEQYF
NA	many	TRBV2	TRBJ2-2	TGTGCCAGCAGTGAGCGGGGCCGGGACACCGGGGAGCTGTTTTTT	CASSERGRDTGELFF
TRBD2	NA	TRBV6-4	TRBJ2-1	TGTGCCAGCAGTGAATGGGACTACACCGGCAATGAGCAGTTCTTC	CASSEWDYTGNEQFF
NA	many	TRBV24-1	TRBJ2-1	TGTGCCACCAGTATAACCGGGACTGCTACAGCCTACAATGAGCAGTTCTTC	CATSITGTATAYNEQFF
TRBD1	NA	TRBV7-9	TRBJ1-2	TGTGCCAGCAGCTTAGAGGGACAGGGGGCGTATGGCTACACCTTC	CASSLEGQGAYGYTF
NA	NA	TRBV3-1	TRBJ1-4	TGTGCCAGCAGCCAAGGACAGTATCCCCCGAAGTGGAAACTGTTTTTT	CASSQGQYPPKWKLFF
TRBD1	NA	TRBV20-1	TRBJ2-7	TGCAGTGCTAGAGTCCCGGGACAGACTCTCTACGAGCAGTACTTC	CSARVPGQTLYEQYF
NA	NA	TRBV30	TRBJ1-2	TGTGCCTGGAGTCCCCTCCCTACCCTCTACACCTTC	CAWSPLPTLYTF
NA	NA	TRBV28	TRBJ2-7	TGTGCCAGCAGGGACGGATCCTCGAACTACGAGCAGTACTTC	CASRDGSSNYEQYF
NA	few	TRBV4-3	TRBJ2-3	TGCGCCAGCAGCCAATCAGGTCGTACGCAGTATTTT	CASSQSGRTQYF
NA	NA	TRBV12-3/TRBV12-4	TRBJ2-1	TGCCCCCAGGCCAGGGCTTCGGACCCCTACAATGAGCAGTTCTTC	CPQARASDPYNEQFF
NA	NA	TRBV7-2	TRBJ2-1	TGTGCCAGCAGCTTAGCGTGGGAGGCCGAAAATGAGCAGTTCTTC	CASSLAWEAENEQFF
NA	few	TRBV5-1	TRBJ1-1	TGCGCCAGCAGCTTGGACGGGGGCCTAGGGAGGGGCACTGAAGCTTTCTTT	CASSLDGGLGRGTEAFF
TRBD2	NA	TRBV5-1	TRBJ2-7	TGCGCCAGCAGCATAGGGACTAGCGGTACCTACGAGCAGTACTTC	CASSIGTSGTYEQYF
NA	NA	TRBV4-3	TRBJ1-2	TGCGCCAGCAGCCAAGATCATCGGACTACAAGCTATGGCTACACCTTC	CASSQDHRTTSYGYTF
NA	NA	TRBV7-2	TRBJ1-5	TGTGCCAGCAGCTTCTCAACAGGCTCAAATCAGCCCCAGCATTTT	CASSFSTGSNQPQHF
NA	few	TRBV4-2	TRBJ1-5	TGTGCCAGCAGCCAAGATCACCAGCCCCAGCATTTT	CASSQDHQPQHF
NA	NA	TRBV30	TRBJ1-2	TGTGCCTGGAGTGTACTGGGGGGGAGCTACACCTTC	CAWSVLGGSYTF
NA	NA	TRBV5-1	TRBJ1-5	TGCGCCAGCAGCTTAGGAGCGGGGAACAATCAGCCCCAGCATTTT	CASSLGAGNNQPQHF
TRBD1	NA	TRBV24-1	TRBJ2-7	TGTGCCACCAGTGATGGGAGGACAGGGTTTGGCGAGCAGTACTTC	CATSDGRTGFGEQYF
TRBD1	NA	TRBV19	TRBJ2-2	TGTGCCAGTAGTACGGACAGGGGGACCGGGGAGCTGTTTTTT	CASSTDRGTGELFF
TRBD1	NA	TRBV18	TRBJ1-6	TGTGCCAGCTCAGCCAACAGGGGAGCCTATAATTCACCCCTCCACTTT	CASSANRGAYNSPLHF
NA	NA	TRBV5-1	TRBJ2-7	TGCGCCAGCAGCGCTGACAGCTACGAGCAGTACTTC	CASSADSYEQYF
TRBD2	NA	TRBV4-2	TRBJ2-5	TGTGCCAGCGGGGCGGGAGGCCGAGGGACCCAGTACTTC	CASGAGGRGTQYF
NA	NA	TRBV12-3/TRBV12-4	TRBJ1-1	TGTGCCAGCAGTTTCGGCCGGAGGGGCACTGAAGCTTTCTTT	CASSFGRRGTEAFF
NA	NA	TRBV12-3/TRBV12-4	TRBJ1-5	TGTGCCAGCAGTCAGGATGGGGGCCCCAATCAGCCCCAGCATTTT	CASSQDGGPNQPQHF
NA	few	TRBV4-1	TRBJ2-5	TGCGCCAGCAGCCCTTTCGACCCCGCGGGAGAGACCCAGTACTTC	CASSPFDPAGETQYF
NA	NA	TRBV3-1	TRBJ1-2	TGTGCCAGCAGCCCGACCTATACAGGGCCCTATGGCTACACCTTC	CASSPTYTGPYGYTF
NA	NA	TRBV20-1	TRBJ2-7	TGCAGTGCAGCCCTGTCGGGCCGGTGGTACGAGCAGTACTTC	CSAALSGRWYEQYF
NA	NA	TRBV7-9	TRBJ2-1	TGTGCCAGCAGCCTCAAGGGAAACAATGAGCAGTTCTTC	CASSLKGNNEQFF
TRBD1	NA	TRBV5-5	TRBJ2-1	TGTGCCAGCAGCGGACAGGGGGCCCGGAATGAGCAGTTCTTC	CASSGQGARNEQFF
TRBD2	few	TRBV6-5	TRBJ2-3	TGTGCCAGCAGCTCTCAATTCAACCCTAGCGGGAGTGGGTATCGGCACACAGATACGCAGTATTTT	CASSSQFNPSGSGYRHTDTQYF
NA	NA	TRBV4-1	TRBJ2-5	TGCGCCAGCAGCCACCTTCCGACTCTACCCCAAGAGACCCAGTACTTC	CASSHLPTLPQETQYF
TRBD1	few	TRBV24-1	TRBJ2-5	TGTGCCACCAGTGATTCCGGGACAGGTCCGCAAGAGACCCAGTACTTC	CATSDSGTGPQETQYF
NA	NA	TRBV6-4	TRBJ2-1	TGTGCCAGCAGTGACAGGCTACACAATGAGCAGTTCTTC	CASSDRLHNEQFF
NA	few	TRBV15	TRBJ2-7	TGTGCCACCAGCAGGGGCAAAGAGGGCCACTACGAGCAGTACTTC	CATSRGKEGHYEQYF
TRBD1	many	TRBV27	TRBJ2-2	TGTGCCAGCAGGAGACAGGGGGCCGGGGAGCTGTTTTTT	CASRRQGAGELFF
NA	NA	TRBV15	TRBJ1-5	TGTGCCACCAGCACCGGGTTGTTGAGCAATCAGCCCCAGCATTTT	CATSTGLLSNQPQHF
NA	NA	TRBV7-8	TRBJ2-1	TGTGCCAGCAGCTTATTTGTCTCGATCTATGAGCAGTTCTTC	CASSLFVSIYEQFF
TRBD1	few	TRBV7-9	TRBJ2-2	TGTGCCAGCAGCTCGACGAACCAGGGGGCCGGGGAGCTGTTTTTT	CASSSTNQGAGELFF